The present TCR beta chain was sequenced within a study of blood T cell repertoires in COVID-19. At the level of the study: The United States, Italy and Spain supplied acute and convalescent COVID-19 samples. PBMCs, B-cell-depleted T cells, or T cells were the source of the cDNA or gDNA that made up the material.

V shed 3 bases and J shed 0 bases, with 11 bases lying between them. In germline, CDR1 is DFQATT, CDR2 SNEGSKA (reference sequence). The CDR3 is made up of 14 amino acids. In the authors' workflow: It was from reference gene primer amplification that nucleated cell counts were estimated. Data came from immunoSEQ multiplex PCR; TCRdb stores just in-frame clones and leaves some out. The V and J calls and the clone size are those of that table, but D and trimming were determined from the DNA. In the table there are roughly 120,000 clones, around 86% of which are singletons. The sequenced sample was peripheral blood. The receptor was derived from a woman aged 70-85 years with acute or convalescent COVID-19. This chain joins TRBV20-1 and TRBJ1-1; no reliable D call. The CDR3: CSASSRGVNTEAFF. The CDR3 DNA is TGCAGTGCTAGTTCGCGGGGAGTGAACACTGAAGCTTTCTTT.